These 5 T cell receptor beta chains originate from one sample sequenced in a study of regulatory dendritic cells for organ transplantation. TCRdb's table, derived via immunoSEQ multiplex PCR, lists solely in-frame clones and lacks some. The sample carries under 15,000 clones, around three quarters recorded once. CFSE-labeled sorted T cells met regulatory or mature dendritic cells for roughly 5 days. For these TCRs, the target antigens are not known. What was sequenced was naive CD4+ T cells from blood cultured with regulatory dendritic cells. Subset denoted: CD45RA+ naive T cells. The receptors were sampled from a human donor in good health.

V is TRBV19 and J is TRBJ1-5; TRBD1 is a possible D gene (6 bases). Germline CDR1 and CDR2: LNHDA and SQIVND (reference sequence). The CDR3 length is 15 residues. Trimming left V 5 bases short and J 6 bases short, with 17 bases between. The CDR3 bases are TGTGCCAGTAGTCCCATGGGGGCTTTGGGTCAGCCCCAGCATTTT. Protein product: CASSPMGALGQPQHF.

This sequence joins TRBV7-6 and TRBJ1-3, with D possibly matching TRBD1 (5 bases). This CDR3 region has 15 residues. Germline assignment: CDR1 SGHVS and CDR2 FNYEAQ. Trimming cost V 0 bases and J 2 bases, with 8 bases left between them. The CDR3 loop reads CASSLAAGPGNTIYF. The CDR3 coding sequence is TGTGCCAGCAGCTTAGCAGCGGGGCCTGGAAACACCATATATTTT.

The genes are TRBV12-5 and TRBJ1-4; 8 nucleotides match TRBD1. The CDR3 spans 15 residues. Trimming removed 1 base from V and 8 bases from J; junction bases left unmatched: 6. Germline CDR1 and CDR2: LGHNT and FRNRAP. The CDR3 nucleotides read TGTGCTAGTGGTTTGGGTGACAGGGGAGGAGAAAAACTGTTTTTT. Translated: CASGLGDRGGEKLFF.

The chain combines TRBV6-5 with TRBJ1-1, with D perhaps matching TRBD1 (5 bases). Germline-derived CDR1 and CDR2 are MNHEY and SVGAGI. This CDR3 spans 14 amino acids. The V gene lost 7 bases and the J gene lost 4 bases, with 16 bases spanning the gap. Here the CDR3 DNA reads TGTGCCAGCACGGTACAGGAAAAGGTCACTGAAGCTTTCTTT. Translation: CASTVQEKVTEAFF.

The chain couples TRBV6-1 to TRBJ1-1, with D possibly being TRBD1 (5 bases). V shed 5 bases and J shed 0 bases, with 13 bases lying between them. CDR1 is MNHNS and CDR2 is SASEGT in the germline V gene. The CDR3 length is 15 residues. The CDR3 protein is CASSPIGRVNTEAFF. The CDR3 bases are TGTGCCAGCAGTCCGATAGGCAGGGTGAACACTGAAGCTTTCTTT.